The present TCR beta chain was sequenced within a study of blood T cells in healthy people across ages. General study findings and limits: Greater diversity and more naive CD4+ cells were seen in long-lived donors than in aged donors. The CMV status of each donor remained undetermined, and this could have confounded shifts in expanded clonotypes.

Isolation recovered at least 6 million PBMCs from every sample. As to this clonotype: The antigen is undetermined. Germline is not matched at one junction end, which may reflect a read error.

The second PCR ran roughly 6 to 11 cycles with a sample-barcoded 5' primer and J-beta primers. Tagging of each cDNA molecule was performed by a template-switch adaptor with 12 random nucleotides. TCRdb used MiXCR to reprocess the 5' RACE reads, holding one entry per CDR3 protein. The sample consists of 650,000 to 800,000 distinct CDR3 sequences, more than 45% of them appearing once. Per germline, CDR1 LGHNA and CDR2 YNFKEQ. CDR3 length equals 16 residues. The chain uses TRBV4-2 and TRBJ1-2; 9 bases match TRBD1. The receptor's source is a woman of 80 years or more in good health. Sequencing was done on a sample of blood. The CDR3 reads CANSLTGGTANYGYTF. The CDR3 nucleotides are TGTGCCAACAGCCTTACAGGGGGCACCGCTAACTATGGCTACACCTTC.